This passage covers 14 T cell receptor beta chains from one sample sequenced in a study of cytomegalovirus exposure and HLA in healthy donors. The study ran its PCR with 60 Vbeta and 13 Jbeta primers. Data came from immunoSEQ multiplex PCR; TCRdb stores just in-frame clones and leaves some out. The top ten hold 7% of the sample, which has about 160,000 clones, roughly 79% seen once. The sequencing input was PBMCs. The receptors were sampled from a middle-aged woman in good health and CMV-seropositive.

The gene calls are TRBV6-1 and TRBJ1-2; TRBD1 agrees at 9 bases. Losses at the gene ends were 6 bases for V and 2 bases for J; bases not matched to a gene: 7. This CDR3 is built from 15 residues. Germline values: CDR1 MNHNS, CDR2 SASEGT. This CDR3 reads CASRASDRGNYGYTF. CDR3 bases: TGTGCCAGCAGAGCGAGCGACAGGGGGAACTATGGCTACACCTTC.

This sequence joins TRBV27 and TRBJ1-6; no clear D gene. Germline loops: CDR1 MNHEY, CDR2 SMNVEV (reference sequence). The CDR3 loop spans 13 amino acids. The ends were cut back, 0 bases at V and 9 bases at J, with 6 bases in the middle. CDR3 sequence reads: CASSLSPVSPLHF. The CDR3 nucleotides are TGTGCCAGCAGTTTATCTCCAGTTTCACCCCTCCACTTT.

This chain connects TRBV27 to TRBJ2-5; 11 bases are a match to TRBD1. J was trimmed by 5 bases and V by 4 bases; bases with no gene match: 3. This CDR3 has 14 residues. Germline CDR1 MNHEY, CDR2 SMNVEV (reference sequence). The DNA for the CDR3 is TGTGCCAGCAGTTCAAGGGACAGGGGGGAGACCCAGTACTTC. Translation gives CASSSRDRGETQYF.

This clone was recorded once. The chain couples TRBV7-3 to TRBJ2-2; D call uncertain. The CDR3 is made up of 12 amino acids. Germline assignment: CDR1 SGHTA and CDR2 FQGTGA. Between the trimmed V and J ends, which lost 1 base and 8 bases, there was a span of 5 bases. CDR3 DNA: TGTGCCAGCAGCTTAATGGCTGGGGAGCTGTTTTTT. It encodes CASSLMAGELFF. Full variable domain (rest looked up from reference TRBV7-3 and TRBJ2-2): GAGVSQTPSNKVTEKGKYVELRCDPISGHTALYWYRQSLGQGPEFLIYFQGTGAADDSGLPNDRFFAVRPEGSVSTLKIQRTERGDSAVYLCASSLMAGELFFGEGSRLTVL.

The rearrangement links TRBV18 to TRBJ2-1; 7 bases agree with TRBD1. V lost 3 bases, J lost 6 bases, and 8 bases stayed unmatched. The germline V gene has CDR1 KGHSH and CDR2 LQKENI. The CDR3 contains 15 residues. CDR3 in DNA: TGTGCCAGCTCACCTGACAGGGTAATTGGCAATGAGCAGTTCTTC. It is translated as CASSPDRVIGNEQFF.

J is TRBJ2-1 and V is TRBV5-1; TRBD2 agrees at 9 bases. V shed 2 bases, J shed 6 bases, and the junction held 6 bases outside the gene matches. The CDR3 has 15 residues. The V gene's germline CDR1 is SGHRS and CDR2 YFSETQ. The CDR3 is CASSFARGGFNEQFF. CDR3 DNA: TGCGCCAGCAGCTTCGCGCGGGGGGGCTTCAATGAGCAGTTCTTC.

The chain couples TRBV6-6 to TRBJ1-6, with D possibly matching TRBD1 (5 bases). Germline V gene sequence: CDR1 MNHNY, CDR2 SVGAGI (reference sequence). The CDR3 is 16 residues long. V was clipped by 7 bases and J by 9 bases, with 22 bases between them. CDR3 DNA sequence: TGTGCCAGCACCCATTCCACTCAGGGAAAGGGTTCACCCCTCCACTTT. Residues: CASTHSTQGKGSPLHF.

The CDR3 protein is CASSPGADEQFF. CDR3 in DNA: TGTGCCAGCAGCCCCGGAGCGGATGAGCAGTTCTTC. The chain joins TRBV7-6 to TRBJ2-1, with D perhaps matching TRBD2 (5 bases). Germline V gene data show CDR1 as SGHVS and CDR2 as FNYEAQ. The CDR3 has 12 residues. Deletions cut 5 bases from V and 8 bases from J, with 10 bases between.

V gene TRBV11-3 combines with J gene TRBJ1-6, with 7 bases matching TRBD1. Germline V CDR1 and CDR2: SGHNT, YENEEA. The CDR3 extends over 13 amino acids. V was pared by 5 bases and J by 7 bases, with 2 bases of the junction left unmatched. The CDR3 protein is CASSGTENSPLHF. In DNA, the CDR3 is TGTGCCAGCAGCGGGACAGAGAATTCACCCCTCCACTTT. The full variable domain, completed using reference TRBV11-3 and TRBJ1-6, is EAGVVQSPRYKIIEKKQPVAFWCNPISGHNTLYWYLQNLGQGPELLIRYENEEAVDDSQLPKDRFSAERLKGVDSTLKIQPAELGDSAVYLCASSGTENSPLHFGNGTRLTVT.

A note on this clone: Mismatch with germline at one junction end may stem from a read error. The chain uses TRBV7-9 and TRBJ1-2; D possibly corresponds to TRBD1 (6 bases). The CDR3 extends over 12 amino acids. Germline-derived CDR1 and CDR2 are SEHNR and FQNEAQ (reference sequence). CDR3 sequence (DNA): TGTTCCAGCGAGGGGGGGGAGTATGGCTACACCTTC. Its protein product is CSSEGGEYGYTF.

This chain links TRBV4-2 with TRBJ1-3; possible D gene TRBD1, 5 bases. Germline CDR1 reads LGHNA; CDR2 reads YNFKEQ. This CDR3 contains 15 residues. V was clipped by 3 bases and J by 8 bases, with 17 bases between them. Here the CDR3 DNA reads TGTGCCAGCAGCCAGCACTCGACAGTTCTTGACACCATATATTTT. This sequence encodes CASSQHSTVLDTIYF.

This clone was counted only a few times. V gene TRBV7-2 combines with J gene TRBJ2-1; 9 positions agree with TRBD2. Germline V CDR1 and CDR2: SGHTA, FQGNSA. After removal of 4 bases from V and 7 bases from J, the junction contained 14 bases not matched to a gene. The CDR3 loop spans 17 amino acids. The DNA for the CDR3 is TGTGCCAGCAGCTCGAGTAGCGGGGGCATTAGGTTGAATGAGCAGTTCTTC. Residues: CASSSSSGGIRLNEQFF.

J is TRBJ2-6 and V is TRBV11-2; maybe TRBD1 (6 bases). This CDR3 contains 16 residues. The ends were cut back, 3 bases at V and 2 bases at J, with 11 bases in the middle. CDR1 and CDR2 from the germline V gene are SGHAT and FQNNGV. CDR3 in DNA: TGTGCCAGCAGCTTTCTACAGGGTACTGGGGCCAACGTCCTGACTTTC. The encoded protein is CASSFLQGTGANVLTF.

This clone has only a few counts. Compared with germline, one end of the junction differs, possibly owing to a read error. The chain recombines TRBV6-1 with TRBJ1-2; TRBD1 aligns across 10 bases. From germline, CDR1 is MNHNS and CDR2 SASEGT. This CDR3 comprises 18 residues. The CDR3 region is CASSKAPTRTGGNYGYTF. The CDR3 nucleotides read TGTGCCAGCAGTAAAGCCCCGACCAGGACAGGGGGTAACTATGGCTACACCTTC.